This is a list of T cell receptor beta chains from one sample in a study of spatial heterogeneity in lung cancer. Each CDR3 protein is one row after TCRdb ran MiXCR on the 5' RACE reads. The sample has 55,000 to 75,000 distinct CDR3 sequences, 7.5% to 8.5% seen once. Sequences were derived from PBMCs, sampled at surgery. The receptors were sampled from a female donor with early-stage non-small cell lung cancer. The CDR3 runs from the conserved cysteine through the conserved F or W. The D gene is left open where the match is weak. Size values are once, few and many counts, or a class for expanded clones, and some rows have none.

>TRBV20-1|many|TRBD2|TRBJ2-3
TGCAGTGCTACCTTAGCGGGAGGGCCTGAAACAGATACGCAGTATTTT
CSATLAGGPETDTQYF
>TRBV4-1|few|.|TRBJ1-1
TGCGCCAGCAGCCAAGAGAGCAGGGTGAACACTGAAGCTTTCTTT
CASSQESRVNTEAFF
>TRBV7-8|many|TRBD2|TRBJ2-3
TGTGCCAGCAGCCCCCGACTAGCCGGCGGGGCCACAGATACGCAGTATTTT
CASSPRLAGGATDTQYF
>TRBV29-1|.|.|TRBJ2-3
TGCAGCGTTGAGCGGACAGGCACAGATACGCAGTATTTT
CSVERTGTDTQYF
>TRBV5-8|many|TRBD1|TRBJ1-2
TGTGCCAGCAGCAGGGACAGGGCCAACTATGGCTACACCTTC
CASSRDRANYGYTF
>TRBV3-1|few|TRBD1|TRBJ1-5
TGTGCCAGCAGCCAAGAAAGGACGGACAGGTTCTCGTTGGGCAATCAGCCCCAGCATTTT
CASSQERTDRFSLGNQPQHF
>TRBV6-5|.|.|TRBJ2-3
TGTGCCAGCAGTTACGGGGCTGCAGGAGAAGATACGCAGTATTTT
CASSYGAAGEDTQYF
>TRBV6-4|few|.|TRBJ2-1
TGTGCCAGCAGTGACGTTGGGCAGGAGCAGTTCTTC
CASSDVGQEQFF
>TRBV11-2|few|TRBD2|TRBJ2-1
TGTGCCAGCAGCCCGGGGGGGTTTGTACGGGAGTCCGATGAGCAGTTCTTC
CASSPGGFVRESDEQFF
>TRBV6-5|many|.|TRBJ1-1
TGTGCCAGCAGTTATGATATCGTGAACACTGAAGCTTTCTTT
CASSYDIVNTEAFF